This TCR beta chain is from a study of blood T cell repertoires in COVID-19. About the research overall: In each case, the material was cDNA or gDNA derived from T cells, B-cell-depleted T cells, or PBMCs.

Seattle participants joined during active infection and were tracked over time. In the source study's methods: For nucleated cells, counts were estimated from reference gene primer amplification. Sequencing was performed with immunoSEQ multiplex PCR; in TCRdb, only in-frame clones are kept and a portion is missing. V and J calls and clone size are as listed in that table; D and trimming were resolved from the DNA. The data hold over 90,000 clones, with 75% to 85% observed a single time. The CDR3 is 16 amino acids. Germline CDR1 is SGHTA and CDR2 is FQGNSA. Trimming took 10 bases from V and 0 from J, leaving 16 bases between them.

This sequence was found in a man older than 75 with COVID-19, enrolled during active disease. Sequencing was carried out using peripheral blood. The chain recombines TRBV7-2 with TRBJ2-6; D gene ambiguous. The DNA for the CDR3 is TGTGCCACCTCCGAGTCTCGCCCCTCTGGGGCCAACGTCCTGACTTTC. Protein: CATSESRPSGANVLTF.